The sequence of this T cell receptor (beta chain) was determined in a study of T cells in Graves' hyperthyroidism and ophthalmopathy. Absence of ophthalmopathy progression within 18 months defined stable Graves' hyperthyroidism. Exclusion of patients followed from uncontrolled infection, other autoimmune disease, pregnancy or lactation. Clinicians diagnosed patients from clinical symptoms, serum thyroxine and TRAb, thyroid ultrasound and orbital computed tomography. Looked up from germline, CDR1 is KGHSH and CDR2 is LQKENI. With V trimmed by 4 bases and J by 6 bases, 1 base remained unmatched. The CDR3 has 12 residues. The TCR beta CDR3 regions underwent amplification using RNA transcripts as the source. Initially, a first-round RT-PCR of the TCR CDR3 employed the HTBI primer set. TCRdb processed the multiplex PCR reads anew with MiXCR; each CDR3 protein has one entry. This table has about 100,000 distinct CDR3 sequences, 15% to 20% appearing once.

The source material was blood. The chain recombines TRBV18 with TRBJ1-1; TRBD1 agrees at 8 bases. The sequence came from a woman between 50 and 59 years old with Graves' hyperthyroidism. CDR3 loop: CASSQDRAEAFF. The CDR3 region has the DNA TGTGCCAGCTCACAGGACAGGGCTGAAGCTTTCTTT.